This T cell receptor (beta chain) was observed in a study of blood T cells in healthy people across ages. Sample-barcoded 5' priming and a J-beta primer mix drove a second PCR of 7 to 11 cycles. Through a template-switch adaptor with 12 random nucleotides, each cDNA molecule received a tag. CDR3-containing paired-end reads numbered at least 2.5 million in each sample. Using its own MiXCR run on the 5' RACE reads, TCRdb lists one record per CDR3 protein. The data show about 1.4 million distinct CDR3 sequences, with around 55% seen just once and over 5% held by the top ten. The CDR3 spans 15 residues. Trimming shortened V by 8 bases and J by 0 bases, and 16 bases separated the two germline ends. Germline V gene sequence: CDR1 SGHRS, CDR2 YFSETQ. This clonotype was detected only once. Caucasian individuals from Russia who were healthy and aged 6 to 90 acted as donors. Collection of around 10 milliliters of peripheral blood was performed for each donor.

The rearrangement joins TRBV5-1 to TRBJ2-3, with TRBD2 as a possible D gene (5 bases). The sample taken for sequencing was blood. The sequence was collected from a man aged 18 to 35 in good health. The CDR3 nucleotides are TGCGCCAGTACCACAGCGCGACTAAGCACAGATACGCAGTATTTT. This sequence encodes CASTTARLSTDTQYF.